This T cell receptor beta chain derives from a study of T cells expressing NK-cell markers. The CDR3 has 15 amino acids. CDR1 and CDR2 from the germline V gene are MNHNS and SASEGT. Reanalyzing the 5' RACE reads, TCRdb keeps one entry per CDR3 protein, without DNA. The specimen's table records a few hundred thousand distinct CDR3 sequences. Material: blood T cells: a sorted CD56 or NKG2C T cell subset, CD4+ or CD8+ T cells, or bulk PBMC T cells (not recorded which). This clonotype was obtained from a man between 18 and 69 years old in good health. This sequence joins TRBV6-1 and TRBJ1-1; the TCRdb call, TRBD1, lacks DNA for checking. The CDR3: CASSQPQGAGTEAFF.